This T cell receptor (beta chain) was observed in a study of shared clonotypes between healthy human individuals. Generated by immunoSEQ multiplex PCR, the TCRdb table keeps only in-frame clones and is missing some. This sample has under 1,100,000 clones; approximately 80% occur once, and the top ten carry 0.55% to 0.7%. This clone was counted between two and nine times. The CDR3 length is 15 residues. After removal of 0 bases from V and 6 bases from J, the junction contained 4 bases not matched to a gene. The germline CDR1 and CDR2 sequences are PRHDT and FYEKMQ (reference sequence). Sequencing input: memory CD4+ T cells from PBMCs. The subset is: CD45RA-negative fraction. The chain combines TRBV13 with TRBJ2-2, with 7 bases identical to TRBD2. This TCR derives from a man aged 18-30 years in good health. Some clones in this sample may be carry-over from other donors' samples. The CDR3 region is CASSLGGAGAGELFF. The CDR3 region has the DNA TGTGCCAGCAGCTTAGGTGGCGCGGGAGCCGGGGAGCTGTTTTTT. Supplemented by reference TRBV13 and TRBJ2-2, the full variable domain reads AAGVIQSPRHLIKEKRETATLKCYPIPRHDTVYWYQQGPGQDPQFLISFYEKMQSDKGSIPDRFSAQQFSDYHSELNMSSLELGDSALYFCASSLGGAGAGELFFGEGSRLTVL.